The clone carrying this T cell receptor (beta chain) occurred many times. The target antigen is unknown. The data originate from a study of T-cell reconstitution after alpha-beta-depleted transplantation in children. Study-level findings and limits: After transplant, at about two months, alpha-beta T cells were reportedly derived from several hundred expanded graft clones. Among T cells one year after transplant, newly produced cells accounted for most counts and diversity.

The V gene lost 1 base and the J gene lost 2 bases, with 12 bases spanning the gap. The CDR3 is made up of 14 amino acids. From germline, CDR1 is DFQATT and CDR2 SNEGSKA (reference sequence). As it was prepared, the TCRbeta library received unique molecular identifiers. TCRdb processed the PCR reads anew with MiXCR; each CDR3 protein has one entry. The data contain hundreds of thousands of distinct CDR3 sequences, 15% to 20% of them singletons. This receptor was taken from a male patient aged 2-15 years who had a stem cell transplant for acute lymphoblastic leukemia, so the T cells may come from the graft donor. The chain has TRBV20-1 and TRBJ2-7; D unresolved. The source material was PBMCs, mostly from graft donor cells, sampled 360 days after TCRalphabeta/CD19-depleted stem cell transplant. The CDR3: CSARGTLRAYEQYF. The CDR3 nucleotides read TGCAGTGCTAGAGGGACGCTTAGGGCCTACGAGCAGTACTTC.